This T cell receptor (beta chain) was obtained from a study of cytomegalovirus exposure and HLA in healthy donors. Germline CDR1 reads KGHSH; CDR2 reads LQKENI. This CDR3 has 17 residues. The trim removed 1 base at V and 2 bases at J, leaving 7 bases unmatched. This PCR relied on a set of 60 Vbeta primers and 13 Jbeta primers. Produced via immunoSEQ multiplex PCR; TCRdb's table is partial and in-frame only. The sample has more than 95,000 clones; 75% to 85% are singletons. Material: PBMCs. The rearrangement uses TRBV18 and TRBJ2-1; 8 nucleotides align to TRBD2. This TCR was sampled from a man over 45 in good health and CMV-seronegative. CDR3 amino acids: CASSPRLAGTAYNEQFF. The CDR3 DNA is TGTGCCAGCTCACCACGCTTAGCGGGGACGGCCTACAATGAGCAGTTCTTC.